These 30 T cell receptor beta chains share one sample of origin, sequenced in a study of T cell responses to AZD1222 COVID-19 vaccine. Only in-frame clones appear in the TCRdb table, and some are missing; sequencing was by immunoSEQ multiplex PCR. The sample contains 100,000 to 150,000 clones, 86% of which appear only once. The input for sequencing was peripheral blood, taken on day 0 of AZD1222 vaccination. The source is an adult in good health.

The chain joins TRBV6-5 to TRBJ2-3; TRBD1 aligns across 8 bases. The length of the CDR3 is 14 residues. The germline V gene encodes CDR1 MNHEY and CDR2 SVGAGI. Germline trimming cut 5 bases from V and 5 bases from J; bases unmatched to any gene: 6. CDR3 DNA: TGTGCCAGCAGTCGAGGAGACAGGGGAGATACGCAGTATTTT. Amino acids: CASSRGDRGDTQYF.

V gene TRBV27 combines with J gene TRBJ2-7; D gene uncertain. V lost 2 bases, J lost 5 bases, and 13 bases lay in between. Germline CDR1 MNHEY, CDR2 SMNVEV (reference sequence). The CDR3 totals 14 residues. CDR3 bases: TGTGCCAGCAGTTTAAATGGCAATGTACACGAGCAGTACTTC. This sequence encodes CASSLNGNVHEQYF.

The CDR3 nucleotides are TGCGCCAGGGGTAACAAGAATGAAAAACTGTTTTTT. Amino acid sequence: CARGNKNEKLFF. The chain recombines TRBV23-1 with TRBJ1-4; D unclear. TRBV23-1 is reported as an ORF; its role is uncertain. V dropped 9 bases and J dropped 5 bases, with 10 bases sitting between them. The CDR3 totals 12 residues.

This chain links TRBV7-3 with TRBJ2-1; maybe TRBD2 (7 bases). CDR1 is SGHTA and CDR2 is FQGTGA in the germline V gene. The CDR3 is 17 residues long. V dropped 2 bases and J dropped 4 bases, with 18 bases sitting between them. CDR3 region: CASSLAPWGGGYNEQFF. CDR3 in DNA: TGTGCCAGCAGCTTAGCCCCCTGGGGGGGCGGGTACAATGAGCAGTTCTTC.

The chain couples TRBV27 to TRBJ2-5; 9 bases map to TRBD1. Trimming cost V 5 bases and J 5 bases; bases outside gene matches: 6. Germline V gene data show CDR1 as MNHEY and CDR2 as SMNVEV (reference sequence). This CDR3 region has 14 residues. In nucleotides, the CDR3 is TGTGCCAGCAGTAGGACAGGGGTAAGGGAGACCCAGTACTTC. Its protein product is CASSRTGVRETQYF.

The chain combines TRBV9 with TRBJ2-1; TRBD2 agrees at 9 bases. Germline V gives CDR1 SGDLS, CDR2 YYNGEE. This CDR3 contains 16 residues. V shed 0 bases, J shed 8 bases, and the junction held 9 bases outside the gene matches. CDR3 bases: TGTGCCAGCAGCGTAGAGGGCGGGAGGGGGTACGATGAGCAGTTCTTC. As protein: CASSVEGGRGYDEQFF.

The chain carries TRBV7-2 and TRBJ1-1, with D unresolved. Germline V gene lookup returns CDR1 SGHTA and CDR2 FQGNSA. The CDR3 has 11 amino acids. Trimming removed 3 bases at V and 10 bases at J, with 9 bases between. The CDR3 DNA reads TGTGCCAGCAGCTTGTACATGGCAGCTTTCTTT. It specifies CASSLYMAAFF.

The chain recombines TRBV7-9 with TRBJ2-3, with D tentatively TRBD1 (6 bases). The germline V and J ends were trimmed by 1 base and 3 bases, with 8 bases remaining between them. This CDR3 contains 14 residues. Germline CDR1 is SEHNR and CDR2 is FQNEAQ (reference sequence). The DNA of the CDR3 is TGTGCCAGCAGCTTAGACAGGGCGACAGATACGCAGTATTTT. Its protein product is CASSLDRATDTQYF.

This clone was seen more than once but under ten times. The CDR3 DNA follows: TGTGCCAGCGGCAGGGCAACTAATGAAAAACTGTTTTTT. This sequence encodes CASGRATNEKLFF. The V call is TRBV28, the J call TRBJ1-4; TRBD1 is a possible D gene (5 bases). Trimming took 8 bases from V and 0 from J, leaving 7 bases between them. CDR3 length: 13 amino acids. Germline assignment: CDR1 MDHEN and CDR2 SYDVKM. The variable domain in full, completed from reference TRBV28 and TRBJ1-4, reads DVKVTQSSRYLVKRTGEKVFLECVQDMDHENMFWYRQDPGLGLRLIYFSYDVKMKEKGDIPEGYSVSREKKERFSLILESASTNQTSMYLCASGRATNEKLFFGSGTQLSVL.

This clone was detected only a few times. This chain links TRBV5-5 with TRBJ1-4; no firm D call. The CDR3 runs 14 residues. The germline V gene has CDR1 SGHKS and CDR2 YYEKEE (reference sequence). Trimming took off 1 base at V and 0 bases at J, with 4 bases between the two ends. This CDR3 is CASSLLATNEKLFF. Here the CDR3 DNA reads TGTGCCAGCAGCTTGTTAGCAACTAATGAAAAACTGTTTTTT. The entire variable domain, with the rest obtained from reference TRBV5-5 and TRBJ1-4, is as follows: DAGVTQSPTHLIKTRGQQVTLRCSPISGHKSVSWYQQVLGQGPQFIFQYYEKEERGRGNFPDRFSARQFPNYSSELNVNALLLGDSALYLCASSLLATNEKLFFGSGTQLSVL.

This chain uses TRBV16 with TRBJ2-5, with D possibly TRBD1 on 6 matching bases. This CDR3 spans 15 amino acids. Germline loops: CDR1 KGHSY, CDR2 FQNENV. V dropped 4 bases and J dropped 4 bases, with 16 bases sitting between them. The CDR3 DNA sequence: TGTGCCAGCAGCCGCATCACAGGGTCCCCAGAGACCCAGTACTTC. Its translation is CASSRITGSPETQYF.

V gene TRBV18 combines with J gene TRBJ1-2; the D gene is possibly TRBD1 (6 bases). V was clipped by 5 bases and J by 6 bases, with 19 bases between them. The CDR3 is made up of 15 amino acids. The germline gives CDR1 KGHSH, CDR2 LQKENI. The CDR3 DNA is TGTGCCAGCTCAACAAGTCACAGGGAGGCGAATGGCTACACCTTC. It codes for CASSTSHREANGYTF.

This chain links TRBV7-8 with TRBJ2-7, with 7 bases identical to TRBD1. Germline CDR1 SGHVS, CDR2 FQNEAQ. Trimming at V came to 8 bases and at J to 3 bases, leaving 10 bases not matched to a gene. This CDR3 contains 14 residues. CDR3 residues: CASSARGQSYEQYF. The DNA for the CDR3 is TGTGCCAGCTCCGCGAGGGGACAGAGCTACGAGCAGTACTTC.

The chain joins TRBV5-6 to TRBJ2-7; TRBD1 aligns across 8 bases. The V and J ends lost 4 bases and 9 bases, in that order; junction bases with no gene match: 12. Germline loops: CDR1 SGHDT, CDR2 YYEEEE. The CDR3 loop spans 14 amino acids. CDR3 region: CASSLGDRGQVQYF. The CDR3 coding sequence is TGTGCCAGCAGCCTGGGCGACAGGGGTCAAGTGCAGTACTTC. Based on the CDR3 plus reference TRBV5-6 and TRBJ2-7, the full variable domain is DAGVTQSPTHLIKTRGQQVTLRCSPKSGHDTVSWYQQALGQGPQFIFQYYEEEERQRGNFPDRFSGHQFPNYSSELNVNALLLGDSALYLCASSLGDRGQVQYFGPGTRLTVT.

V is TRBV11-3 and J is TRBJ1-2; unclear D gene. Germline loops: CDR1 SGHNT, CDR2 YENEEA. The V and J ends lost 5 bases and 1 base respectively, with 20 bases between them. CDR3 length: 17 amino acids. CDR3 in amino acids: CASSISFRRQLNYGYTF. For the CDR3, the DNA is TGTGCCAGCAGCATAAGTTTCCGTCGACAACTTAACTATGGCTACACCTTC.

The chain uses TRBV6-5 and TRBJ1-4, with 9 positions matching TRBD1. Trimming took 3 bases from V and 5 from J; bases not matched to a gene: 7. The CDR3 extends over 16 amino acids. CDR1 and CDR2 (germline): MNHEY, SVGAGI. CDR3 DNA sequence: TGTGCCAGCAGTTATTATTCCGGGACAGGGAATGAAAAACTGTTTTTT. It encodes CASSYYSGTGNEKLFF.

This chain joins TRBV7-6 and TRBJ2-1, with TRBD2 matching over 13 bases. CDR1 and CDR2 from the germline V gene are SGHVS and FNYEAQ. This CDR3 is 18 amino acids long. V lost 3 bases, J lost 4 bases, and 9 bases stayed unmatched. This chain's CDR3 is CASSFRGTSGGAYNEQFF. The CDR3 bases are TGTGCCAGCAGCTTCAGGGGTACTAGCGGGGGGGCTTACAATGAGCAGTTCTTC.

The CDR3 sequence: CASSAHLAGRGAFF. The CDR3, as DNA: TGTGCCAGCAGCGCCCACCTGGCAGGGCGCGGAGCTTTCTTT. The V gene is TRBV9, the J gene TRBJ1-1, with D perhaps TRBD1 (5 bases). The CDR3 sequence is 14 residues long. CDR1 SGDLS and CDR2 YYNGEE come from the germline V gene. V lost 3 bases, J lost 10 bases, and 19 bases lay in between.

This rearrangement joins TRBV5-6 to TRBJ2-3; D unresolved. This CDR3 spans 15 amino acids. The V gene's germline CDR1 is SGHDT and CDR2 YYEEEE. Trimming stripped 0 bases from V and 6 bases from J, with 14 bases between. The CDR3 bases are TGTGCCAGCAGCTTGGCCCCGGTGGCAGTGGATACGCAGTATTTT. The encoded protein is CASSLAPVAVDTQYF.

V gene TRBV4-1 combines with J gene TRBJ1-4; 9 bases match TRBD1. V lost 2 bases and J lost 8; bases outside the gene matches: 3. Looked up from germline, CDR1 is MGHRA and CDR2 is YSYEKL. The CDR3 contains 14 residues. CDR3 bases: TGCGCCAGCAGCCAATGGACAGGGGAAGAAAAACTGTTTTTT. The encoded protein is CASSQWTGEEKLFF.

This chain joins TRBV30 and TRBJ2-7; the match to TRBD2 covers 15 bases. The junction had 4 bases not matched to a gene; V was cut back by 5 bases and J by 5 bases. Germline CDR1 reads GTSNPN; CDR2 reads SVGIG (reference sequence). The CDR3 totals 14 residues. The CDR3 coding sequence is TGTGCCTGGGGAGGGACTAGCGGGGGGAACGAGCAGTACTTC. Encoded protein: CAWGGTSGGNEQYF.

V and J are TRBV2 and TRBJ1-5; the D is unclear. The germline gives CDR1 SNHLY, CDR2 FYNNEI. V was pared by 2 bases and J by 4 bases, with 6 bases between. The CDR3 runs to 13 residues. The CDR3: CASSESGNQPQHF. The CDR3 nucleotides are TGTGCCAGCAGTGAATCGGGGAATCAGCCCCAGCATTTT. The full variable domain, completed using reference TRBV2 and TRBJ1-5, is EPEVTQTPSHQVTQMGQEVILRCVPISNHLYFYWYRQILGQKVEFLVSFYNNEISEKSEIFDDQFSVERPDGSNFTLKIRSTKLEDSAMYFCASSESGNQPQHFGDGTRLSIL.

The gene calls are TRBV6-1 and TRBJ2-5; D is perhaps TRBD1 or TRBD2 (5 bases each). Trimming cost V 6 bases and J 1 base, with 15 bases left between them. Germline V gene data show CDR1 as MNHNS and CDR2 as SASEGT. The CDR3 covers 15 residues. CDR3: CASSSTGTIQETQYF. CDR3 coding DNA: TGTGCCAGCAGCTCCACCGGGACGATCCAAGAGACCCAGTACTTC.

The chain couples TRBV6-5 to TRBJ2-5; 11 bases match TRBD2. Germline V gene sequence: CDR1 MNHEY, CDR2 SVGAGI. The CDR3 has 15 residues. Germline trimming cut 5 bases from V and 3 bases from J; bases unmatched to any gene: 5. As DNA, the CDR3 is TGTGCCAGCAGTAGTAGCGGGGGGGCGAAAGAGACCCAGTACTTC. Protein sequence: CASSSSGGAKETQYF.

The V and J genes are TRBV28 and TRBJ2-7; D unresolved. Between the trimmed V and J ends, which lost 5 bases and 4 bases, there was a span of 6 bases. CDR3 length: 11 residues. The germline CDR1 and CDR2 sequences are MDHEN and SYDVKM. CDR3 nucleotide sequence: TGTGCCAGCAGTCCCGCGTACGAGCAGTACTTC. This sequence encodes CASSPAYEQYF.

This rearrangement joins TRBV7-9 to TRBJ2-7, with a tentative D call TRBD1 (6 bases). The germline V and J ends were trimmed by 3 bases and 7 bases, with 10 bases remaining between them. This CDR3 region has 12 residues. Looked up from germline, CDR1 is SEHNR and CDR2 is FQNEAQ (reference sequence). The CDR3 reads CASSLGAREQYF. CDR3 DNA sequence: TGTGCCAGCAGCTTGGGGGCGCGGGAGCAGTACTTC.

The gene calls are TRBV4-1 and TRBJ1-3; D may be TRBD1 (6 bases). The CDR3 is 18 residues long. The V and J ends lost 4 bases and 1 base respectively, with 20 bases between them. CDR1 and CDR2 from the germline V gene are MGHRA and YSYEKL. The CDR3 sequence is CASSRGSKRGRSGNTIYF. The CDR3 DNA reads TGCGCCAGCAGCCGCGGGTCCAAACGGGGGCGGTCTGGAAACACCATATATTTT.

DNA for the CDR3: TGTGCCAGTAGTATAGAGGGTTTCACAGATACGCAGTATTTT. Translated, it gives CASSIEGFTDTQYF. The chain has TRBV19 and TRBJ2-3; D is undetermined. Looked up from germline, CDR1 is LNHDA and CDR2 is SQIVND (reference sequence). The CDR3 has 14 residues. The germline V and J ends were trimmed by 0 bases and 2 bases, with 6 bases remaining between them. The entire variable domain, with the rest obtained from reference TRBV19 and TRBJ2-3, is as follows: DGGITQSPKYLFRKEGQNVTLSCEQNLNHDAMYWYRQDPGQGLRLIYYSQIVNDFQKGDIAEGYSVSREKKESFPLTVTSAQKNPTAFYLCASSIEGFTDTQYFGPGTRLTVL.

The rearrangement links TRBV6-5 to TRBJ2-5; no clear D gene. This CDR3 is 13 amino acids long. Per germline, CDR1 MNHEY and CDR2 SVGAGI. V was shortened by 2 bases and J by 3 bases, with 7 bases between the two germline ends. The CDR3 is CASSYGLKETQYF. The CDR3 nucleotides are TGTGCCAGCAGTTACGGGTTAAAAGAGACCCAGTACTTC.

V usage is TRBV5-5 and J usage is TRBJ1-6; D is possibly TRBD1 (5 bases). Germline lookup yields CDR1 SGHKS and CDR2 YYEKEE (reference sequence). The V end lost 0 bases, the J end lost 0 bases, and 13 bases lay between the germline ends. The CDR3 has 18 residues. CDR3 coding DNA: TGTGCCAGCAGCTTGGAAGGGGCAGGGAGCTCCTATAATTCACCCCTCCACTTT. This sequence encodes CASSLEGAGSSYNSPLHF. Drawing the rest from reference TRBV5-5 and TRBJ1-6, the complete variable domain is DAGVTQSPTHLIKTRGQQVTLRCSPISGHKSVSWYQQVLGQGPQFIFQYYEKEERGRGNFPDRFSARQFPNYSSELNVNALLLGDSALYLCASSLEGAGSSYNSPLHFGNGTRLTVT.